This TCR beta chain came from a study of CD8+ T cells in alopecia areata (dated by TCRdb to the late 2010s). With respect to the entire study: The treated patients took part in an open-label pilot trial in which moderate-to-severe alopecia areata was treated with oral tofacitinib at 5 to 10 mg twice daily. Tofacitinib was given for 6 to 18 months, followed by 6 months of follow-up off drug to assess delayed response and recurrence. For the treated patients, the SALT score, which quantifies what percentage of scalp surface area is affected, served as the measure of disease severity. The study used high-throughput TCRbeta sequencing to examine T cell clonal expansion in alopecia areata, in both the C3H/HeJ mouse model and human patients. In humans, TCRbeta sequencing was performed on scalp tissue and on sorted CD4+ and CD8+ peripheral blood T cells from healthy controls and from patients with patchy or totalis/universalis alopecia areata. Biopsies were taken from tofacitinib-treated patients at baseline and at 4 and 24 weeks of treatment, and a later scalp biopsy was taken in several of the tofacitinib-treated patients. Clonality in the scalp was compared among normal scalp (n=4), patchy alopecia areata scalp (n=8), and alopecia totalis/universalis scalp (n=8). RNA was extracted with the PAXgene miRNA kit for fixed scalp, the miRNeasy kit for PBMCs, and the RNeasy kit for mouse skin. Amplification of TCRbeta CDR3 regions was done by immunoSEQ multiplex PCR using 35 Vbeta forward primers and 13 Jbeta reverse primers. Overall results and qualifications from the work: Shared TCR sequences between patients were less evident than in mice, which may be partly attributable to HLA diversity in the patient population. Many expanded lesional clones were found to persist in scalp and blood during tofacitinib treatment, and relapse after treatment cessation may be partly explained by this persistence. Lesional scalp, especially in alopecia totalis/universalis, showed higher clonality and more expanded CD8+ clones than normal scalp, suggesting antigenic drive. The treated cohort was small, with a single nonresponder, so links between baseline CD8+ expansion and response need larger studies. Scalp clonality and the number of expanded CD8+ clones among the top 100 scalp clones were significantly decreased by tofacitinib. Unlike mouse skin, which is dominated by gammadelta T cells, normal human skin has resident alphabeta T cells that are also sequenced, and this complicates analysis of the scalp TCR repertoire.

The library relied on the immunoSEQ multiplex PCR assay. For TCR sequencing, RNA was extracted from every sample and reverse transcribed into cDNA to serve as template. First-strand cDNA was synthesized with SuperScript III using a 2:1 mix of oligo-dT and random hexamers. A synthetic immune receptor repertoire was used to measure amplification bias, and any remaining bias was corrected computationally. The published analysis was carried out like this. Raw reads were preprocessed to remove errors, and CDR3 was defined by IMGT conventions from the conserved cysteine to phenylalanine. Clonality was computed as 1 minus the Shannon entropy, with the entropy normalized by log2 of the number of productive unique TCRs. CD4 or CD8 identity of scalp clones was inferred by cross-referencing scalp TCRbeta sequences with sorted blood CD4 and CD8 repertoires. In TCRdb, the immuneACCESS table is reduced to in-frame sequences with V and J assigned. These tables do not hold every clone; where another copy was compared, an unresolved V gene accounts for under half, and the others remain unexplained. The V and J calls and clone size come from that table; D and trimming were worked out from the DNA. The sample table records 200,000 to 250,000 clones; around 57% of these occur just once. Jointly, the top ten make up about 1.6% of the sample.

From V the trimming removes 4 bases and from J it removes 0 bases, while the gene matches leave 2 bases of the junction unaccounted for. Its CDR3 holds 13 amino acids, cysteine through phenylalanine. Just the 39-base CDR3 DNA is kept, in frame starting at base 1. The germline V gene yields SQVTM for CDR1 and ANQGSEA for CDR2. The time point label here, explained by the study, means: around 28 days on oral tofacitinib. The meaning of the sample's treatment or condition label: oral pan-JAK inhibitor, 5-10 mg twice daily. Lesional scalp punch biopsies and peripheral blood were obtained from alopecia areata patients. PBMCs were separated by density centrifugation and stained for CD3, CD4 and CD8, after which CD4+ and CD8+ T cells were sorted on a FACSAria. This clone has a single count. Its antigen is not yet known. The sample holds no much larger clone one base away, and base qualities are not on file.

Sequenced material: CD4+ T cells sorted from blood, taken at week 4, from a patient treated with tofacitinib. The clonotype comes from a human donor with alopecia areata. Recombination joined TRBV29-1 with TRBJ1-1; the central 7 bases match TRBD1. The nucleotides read TGCAGCGTTGGGACAGGCCTGAACACTGAAGCTTTCTTT. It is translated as CSVGTGLNTEAFF.